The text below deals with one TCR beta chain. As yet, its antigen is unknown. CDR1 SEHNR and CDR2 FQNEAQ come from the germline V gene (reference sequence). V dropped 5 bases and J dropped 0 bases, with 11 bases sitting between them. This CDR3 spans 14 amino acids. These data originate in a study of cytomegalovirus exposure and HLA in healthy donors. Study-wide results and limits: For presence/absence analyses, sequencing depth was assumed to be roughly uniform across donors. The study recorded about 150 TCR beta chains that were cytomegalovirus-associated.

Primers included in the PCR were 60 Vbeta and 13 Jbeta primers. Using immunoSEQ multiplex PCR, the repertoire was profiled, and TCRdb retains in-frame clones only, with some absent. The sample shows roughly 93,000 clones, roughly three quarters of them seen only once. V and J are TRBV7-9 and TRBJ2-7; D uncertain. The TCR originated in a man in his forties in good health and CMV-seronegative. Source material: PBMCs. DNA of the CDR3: TGTGCCAGCAGCCCCCCGACAAACTCCTACGAGCAGTACTTC. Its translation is CASSPPTNSYEQYF.